These 9 T cell receptor beta chains were all obtained from the same sample, sequenced in a study of control samples from healthy donors and cancer patients. TCRdb's table, derived via immunoSEQ multiplex PCR, lists solely in-frame clones and lacks some. The sample includes about 59,000 clones, 92% of them seen just once. Sample: PBMCs. These receptors were collected from a man aged 40-49 years with colorectal cancer.

This rearrangement joins TRBV2 to TRBJ2-5, with D possibly matching TRBD2 (7 bases). V lost 7 bases, J lost 5 bases, and 17 bases lay in between. The CDR3 has 14 residues. CDR1 and CDR2 (germline): SNHLY, FYNNEI. DNA for the CDR3: TGTGCCAGCACCGGAGGGGGGGCTGGGGAGACCCAGTACTTC. This encodes CASTGGGAGETQYF. Supplemented by reference TRBV2 and TRBJ2-5, the full variable domain reads EPEVTQTPSHQVTQMGQEVILRCVPISNHLYFYWYRQILGQKVEFLVSFYNNEISEKSEIFDDQFSVERPDGSNFTLKIRSTKLEDSAMYFCASTGGGAGETQYFGPGTRLLVL.

CDR3 protein: CSGMNTEAFF. The DNA of the CDR3 is TGCAGCGGCATGAACACTGAAGCTTTCTTT. The gene calls are TRBV29-1 and TRBJ1-1; no definite D call. CDR1 SQVTM and CDR2 ANQGSEA come from the germline V gene. The CDR3 totals 10 residues. The ends were cut back, 7 bases at V and 0 bases at J, with 3 bases in the middle. Together with reference TRBV29-1 and TRBJ1-1, the CDR3 gives the full variable domain: SAVISQKPSRDICQRGTSLTIQCQVDSQVTMMFWYRQQPGQSLTLIATANQGSEATYESGFVIDKFPISRPNLTFSTLTVSNMSPEDSSIYLCSGMNTEAFFGQGTRLTVV.

The V call is TRBV4-2, the J call TRBJ1-1, with D unclear. Trimming removed 4 bases from V and 5 bases from J, with 8 bases in between. Germline V gene sequence: CDR1 LGHNA, CDR2 YNFKEQ. This CDR3 is 12 amino acids long. The CDR3 reads CASSRVGTEAFF. The CDR3 DNA sequence: TGTGCCAGCAGCCGAGTAGGGACTGAAGCTTTCTTT.

The rearrangement uses TRBV3-1 (or the pseudogene TRBV3-2) and TRBJ1-1; D is ambiguous. CDR3 length: 15 amino acids. CDR1 LGHDT and CDR2 YNNKEL come from the germline V gene (reference sequence). V was clipped by 0 bases and J by 0 bases, with 8 bases between them. The DNA of the CDR3 is TGTGCCAGCAGCCAAGATCTAGGAGTGAACACTGAAGCTTTCTTT. Its translation is CASSQDLGVNTEAFF.

The chain links TRBV24-1 to TRBJ2-7, with D possibly TRBD2 on 7 matching bases. Deletions cut 4 bases from V and 6 bases from J, with 18 bases between. This CDR3 comprises 15 residues. From germline, CDR1 is KGHDR and CDR2 SFDVKD. CDR3 region: CATSDQGRGGGEQYF. CDR3 in DNA: TGTGCCACCAGTGACCAAGGACGGGGAGGGGGCGAGCAGTACTTC.

This clone has only one observation. The V and J genes are TRBV6-5 and TRBJ1-6; 9 bases are shared with TRBD1. This CDR3 comprises 15 residues. The germline CDR1 and CDR2 sequences are MNHEY and SVGAGI. After removal of 2 bases from V and 5 bases from J, the junction contained 1 base not matched to a gene. This chain's CDR3 is CASSYRQGDNSPLHF. The DNA of the CDR3 is TGTGCCAGCAGTTACCGACAGGGGGATAATTCACCCCTCCACTTT.

The rearrangement uses TRBV19 and TRBJ2-1; 10 bases are shared with TRBD2. Trimming cost V 1 base and J 4 bases; bases outside gene matches: 1. This CDR3 has 15 amino acids. The germline V gene encodes CDR1 LNHDA and CDR2 SQIVND (reference sequence). CDR3: CASSIASGGYNEQFF. CDR3 DNA: TGTGCCAGTAGTATAGCTAGCGGGGGATACAATGAGCAGTTCTTC.

CDR3 in DNA: TGCAGCGTCACCGTGGGGGCGGTCACAGATACGCAGTATTTT. It is translated as CSVTVGAVTDTQYF. The genes are TRBV29-1 and TRBJ2-3; possibly TRBD1 for D (6 bases). The CDR3 length is 14 residues. Trimming left V 6 bases short and J 2 bases short, with 15 bases between. Germline assignment: CDR1 SQVTM and CDR2 ANQGSEA.

This CDR3 is CASIYKGGVGETQYF. CDR3 DNA: TGTGCCAGCATCTACAAAGGAGGGGTGGGGGAGACCCAGTACTTC. This chain links TRBV7-2 with TRBJ2-5, with a weak D call TRBD2 (6 bases). The CDR3 has 15 residues. V lost 7 bases, J lost 5 bases, and 20 bases lay in between. Germline values: CDR1 SGHTA, CDR2 FQGNSA.